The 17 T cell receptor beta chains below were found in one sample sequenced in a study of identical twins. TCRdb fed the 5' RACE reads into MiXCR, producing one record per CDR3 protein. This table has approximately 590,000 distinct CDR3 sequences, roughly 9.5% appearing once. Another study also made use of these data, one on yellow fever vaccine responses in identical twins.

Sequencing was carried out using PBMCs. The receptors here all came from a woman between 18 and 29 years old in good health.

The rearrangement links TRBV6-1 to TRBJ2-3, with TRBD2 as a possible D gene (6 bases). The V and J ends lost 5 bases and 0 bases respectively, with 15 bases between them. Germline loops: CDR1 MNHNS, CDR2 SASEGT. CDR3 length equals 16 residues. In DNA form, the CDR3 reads TGTGCCAGCAGTCCCATTAGCGGAGGGAGCACAGATACGCAGTATTTT. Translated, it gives CASSPISGGSTDTQYF.

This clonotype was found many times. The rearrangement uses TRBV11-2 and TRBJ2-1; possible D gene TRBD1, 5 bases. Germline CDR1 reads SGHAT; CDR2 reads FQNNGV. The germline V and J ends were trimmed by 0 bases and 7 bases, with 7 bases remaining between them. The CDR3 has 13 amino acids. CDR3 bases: TGTGCCAGCAGCTTAGATCCAGGGAATGAGCAGTTCTTC. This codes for CASSLDPGNEQFF.

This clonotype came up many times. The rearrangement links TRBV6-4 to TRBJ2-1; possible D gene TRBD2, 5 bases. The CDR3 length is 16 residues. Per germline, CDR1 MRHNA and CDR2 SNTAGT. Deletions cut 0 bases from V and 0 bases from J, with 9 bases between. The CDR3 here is CASSDSAASSYNEQFF. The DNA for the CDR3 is TGTGCCAGCAGTGACTCAGCGGCGAGCTCCTACAATGAGCAGTTCTTC.

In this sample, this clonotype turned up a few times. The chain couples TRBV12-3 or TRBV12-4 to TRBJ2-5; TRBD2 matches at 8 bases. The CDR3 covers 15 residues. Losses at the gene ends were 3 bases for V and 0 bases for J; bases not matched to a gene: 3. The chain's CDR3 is CASSLGSGDQETQYF. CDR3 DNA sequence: TGTGCCAGCAGTTTGGGTAGCGGGGACCAAGAGACCCAGTACTTC.

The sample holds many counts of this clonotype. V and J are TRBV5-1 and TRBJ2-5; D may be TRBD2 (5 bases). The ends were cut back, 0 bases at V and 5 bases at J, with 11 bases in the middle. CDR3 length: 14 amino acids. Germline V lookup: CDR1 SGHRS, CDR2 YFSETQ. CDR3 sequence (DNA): TGCGCCAGCAGCTTGGCTAGCTCTGCGGAGACCCAGTACTTC. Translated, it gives CASSLASSAETQYF.

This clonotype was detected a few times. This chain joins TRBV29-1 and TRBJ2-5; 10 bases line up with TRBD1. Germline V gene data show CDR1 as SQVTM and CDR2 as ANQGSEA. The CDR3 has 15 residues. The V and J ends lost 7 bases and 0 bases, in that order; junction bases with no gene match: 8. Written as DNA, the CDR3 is TGCAGCGGTCGACCGGGACAGGGGTACCAAGAGACCCAGTACTTC. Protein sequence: CSGRPGQGYQETQYF.

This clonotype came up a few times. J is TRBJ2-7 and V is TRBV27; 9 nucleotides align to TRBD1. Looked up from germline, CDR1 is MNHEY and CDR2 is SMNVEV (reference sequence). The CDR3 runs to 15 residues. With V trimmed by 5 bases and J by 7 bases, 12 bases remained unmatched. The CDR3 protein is CASSHSGTGMREQYF. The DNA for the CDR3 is TGTGCCAGCAGTCACTCCGGGACAGGGATGCGGGAGCAGTACTTC.

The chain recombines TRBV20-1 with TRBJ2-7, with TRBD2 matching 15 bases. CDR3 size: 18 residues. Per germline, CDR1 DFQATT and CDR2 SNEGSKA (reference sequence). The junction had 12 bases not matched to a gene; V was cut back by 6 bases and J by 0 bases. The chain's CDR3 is CSARNAGTSGRNSYEQYF. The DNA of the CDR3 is TGCAGTGCGAGAAACGCCGGGACTAGCGGGAGGAACTCCTACGAGCAGTACTTC.

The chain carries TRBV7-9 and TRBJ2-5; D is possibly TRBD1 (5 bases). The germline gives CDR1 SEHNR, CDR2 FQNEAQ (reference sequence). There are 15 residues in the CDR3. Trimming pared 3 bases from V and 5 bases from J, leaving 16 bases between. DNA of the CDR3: TGTGCCAGCAGCTTGGACAACAGTCGAGGCGAGACCCAGTACTTC. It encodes CASSLDNSRGETQYF.

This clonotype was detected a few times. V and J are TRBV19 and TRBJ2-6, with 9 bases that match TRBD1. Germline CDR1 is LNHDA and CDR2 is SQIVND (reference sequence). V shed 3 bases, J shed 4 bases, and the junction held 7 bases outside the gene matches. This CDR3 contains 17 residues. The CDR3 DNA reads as TGTGCCAGTAGTATCGGGGACAGGGTCGCCGGGGCCAACGTCCTGACTTTC. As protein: CASSIGDRVAGANVLTF.

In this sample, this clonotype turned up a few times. CDR3 nucleotides: TGTGCCAGCAGTCCAATCACAGGGTCCGAGCAGTACTTC. Its translation: CASSPITGSEQYF. V gene TRBV25-1 combines with J gene TRBJ2-7; D might be TRBD1 (6 bases). This CDR3 contains 13 residues. The V end lost 5 bases, the J end lost 6 bases, and 14 bases lay between the germline ends. CDR1 is MGHDK, CDR2 SYGVNS, per germline.

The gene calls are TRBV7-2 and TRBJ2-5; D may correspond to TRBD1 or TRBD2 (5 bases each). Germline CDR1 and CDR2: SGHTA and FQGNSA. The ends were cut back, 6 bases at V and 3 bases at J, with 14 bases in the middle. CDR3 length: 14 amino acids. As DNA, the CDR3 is TGTGCCAGCAGTAGGGACGGAGACAAAGAGACCCAGTACTTC. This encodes CASSRDGDKETQYF. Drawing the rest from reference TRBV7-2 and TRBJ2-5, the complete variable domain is GAGVSQSPSNKVTEKGKDVELRCDPISGHTALYWYRQSLGQGLEFLIYFQGNSAPDKSGLPSDRFSAERTGGSVSTLTIQRTQQEDSAVYLCASSRDGDKETQYFGPGTRLLVL.

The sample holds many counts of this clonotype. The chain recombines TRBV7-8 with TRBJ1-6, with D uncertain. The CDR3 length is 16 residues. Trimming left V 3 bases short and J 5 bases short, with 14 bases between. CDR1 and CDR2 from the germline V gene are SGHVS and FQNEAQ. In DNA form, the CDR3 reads TGTGCCAGCAGCTTTTTTAGTCGGGCAGATAATTCACCCCTCCACTTT. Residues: CASSFFSRADNSPLHF.

CDR3 loop: CASSIDATDTQYF. DNA for the CDR3: TGTGCCAGCAGCATTGACGCCACAGATACGCAGTATTTT. J is TRBJ2-3 and V is TRBV11-3; D call uncertain. V shed 5 bases and J shed 2 bases, with 8 bases lying between them. The CDR3 runs 13 residues. Germline assignment: CDR1 SGHNT and CDR2 YENEEA.

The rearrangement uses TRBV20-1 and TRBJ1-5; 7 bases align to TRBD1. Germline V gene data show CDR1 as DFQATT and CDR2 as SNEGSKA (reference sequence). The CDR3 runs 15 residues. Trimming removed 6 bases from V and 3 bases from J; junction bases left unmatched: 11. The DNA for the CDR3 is TGCAGTGCCAAAACAGGGGAGCCCCCCAATCAGCCCCAGCATTTT. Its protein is CSAKTGEPPNQPQHF.

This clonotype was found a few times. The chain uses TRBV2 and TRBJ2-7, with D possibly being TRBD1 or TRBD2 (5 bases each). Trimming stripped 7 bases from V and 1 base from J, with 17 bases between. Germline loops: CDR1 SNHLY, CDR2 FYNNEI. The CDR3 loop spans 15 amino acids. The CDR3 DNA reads TGTGCCAGCACCCGGGGACCGCCAGGATCCTACGAGCAGTACTTC. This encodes CASTRGPPGSYEQYF.

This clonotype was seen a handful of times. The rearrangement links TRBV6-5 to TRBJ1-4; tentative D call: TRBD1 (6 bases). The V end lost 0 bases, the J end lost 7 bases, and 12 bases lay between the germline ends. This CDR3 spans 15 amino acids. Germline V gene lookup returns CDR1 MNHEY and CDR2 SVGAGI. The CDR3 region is CASSYSGGHFEKLFF. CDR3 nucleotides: TGTGCCAGCAGTTACTCTGGGGGGCATTTTGAAAAACTGTTTTTT.